The next 19 T cell receptor beta chains were all read from a single sample in a study of T cells in localized non-small cell lung cancer. Sequenced by immunoSEQ multiplex PCR; TCRdb stores in-frame clones only, minus some. Altogether around 2,000 clones are present, roughly 20% being singletons, with the ten largest covering less than 20%. The sample consisted of lung tumor tissue, taken before any cancer treatment. These receptors were obtained from a male donor older than 55 with stage II lung adenocarcinoma.

The V gene is TRBV5-1, the J gene TRBJ1-3; TRBD1 matches at 7 bases. J was trimmed by 0 bases and V by 1 base; bases with no gene match: 7. The CDR3 covers 17 residues. Germline assignment: CDR1 SGHRS and CDR2 YFSETQ. The CDR3 is CASSLRGGSYSGNTIYF. CDR3 DNA sequence: TGCGCCAGCAGCTTGAGAGGGGGCTCGTACTCTGGAAACACCATATATTTT.

This sequence joins TRBV11-3 and TRBJ2-5, with 11 nucleotides matching TRBD2. The CDR3 loop spans 15 amino acids. V dropped 3 bases and J dropped 5; count of bases not matched to a gene: 5. Per the germline V gene, CDR1 is SGHNT and CDR2 is YENEEA. This CDR3 is CASSFLAGGGETQYF. DNA of the CDR3: TGTGCCAGCAGCTTTCTAGCGGGGGGCGGGGAGACCCAGTACTTC. Using reference TRBV11-3 and TRBJ2-5 for the parts outside the CDR3, the full variable domain is EAGVVQSPRYKIIEKKQPVAFWCNPISGHNTLYWYLQNLGQGPELLIRYENEEAVDDSQLPKDRFSAERLKGVDSTLKIQPAELGDSAVYLCASSFLAGGGETQYFGPGTRLLVL.

This chain connects TRBV11-3 to TRBJ1-2; perhaps TRBD1 as D (5 bases). Germline loops: CDR1 SGHNT, CDR2 YENEEA. Trimming left V 5 bases short and J 6 bases short, with 16 bases between. CDR3 length: 14 amino acids. The DNA for the CDR3 is TGTGCCAGCAGCATTATAGGGATAGGGGATGGCTACACCTTC. Its protein is CASSIIGIGDGYTF.

This chain connects TRBV6-8 to TRBJ1-1; 9 bases agree with TRBD1. V shed 0 bases, J shed 5 bases, and the junction held 4 bases outside the gene matches. This CDR3 contains 15 residues. The germline V gene has CDR1 MNHGY and CDR2 SAAAGT. The CDR3 region is CASSYSETGGTEAFF. The CDR3 bases are TGTGCCAGCAGTTACTCGGAGACAGGGGGAACTGAAGCTTTCTTT.

This clone is medium-sized in the sample. The chain carries TRBV11-3 and TRBJ1-6; D not resolved. V was cut by 1 base and J by 0 bases, with 7 bases left in between. This CDR3 has 16 amino acids. CDR1 and CDR2 (germline): SGHNT, YENEEA. The CDR3 loop is CASSLVASSYNSPLHF. The CDR3 DNA sequence: TGTGCCAGCAGCTTAGTCGCGAGCTCCTATAATTCACCCCTCCACTTT.

V gene TRBV18 combines with J gene TRBJ1-1; D gene ambiguous. Germline CDR1 and CDR2: KGHSH and LQKENI. Trimming left V 2 bases short and J 2 bases short, with 9 bases between. This CDR3 is built from 14 residues. The CDR3 protein is CASSPLYANTEAFF. CDR3 DNA sequence: TGTGCCAGCTCACCATTATACGCCAACACTGAAGCTTTCTTT.

Judged by abundance, this clone is large. The chain couples TRBV6-8 to TRBJ2-1, with 12 bases fitting TRBD2. This CDR3 region has 17 residues. Germline CDR1 reads MNHGY; CDR2 reads SAAAGT. With V trimmed by 7 bases and J by 10 bases, 17 bases remained unmatched. CDR3 nucleotides: TGTGCCAGCATGCTGACTAGCGGGGGAGAGCTTTTCGGAGAGCAGTTCTTC. This encodes CASMLTSGGELFGEQFF.

This clone rates as medium-sized (0.01 to 0.1%). This rearrangement joins TRBV11-3 to TRBJ1-6; TRBD1 agrees at 7 bases. The CDR3 is made up of 17 amino acids. Germline loops: CDR1 SGHNT, CDR2 YENEEA. Trimming cost V 3 bases and J 9 bases; bases outside gene matches: 14. The chain's CDR3 is CASSLIQGGSIISPLHF. The CDR3, as DNA: TGTGCCAGCAGCTTGATCCAAGGGGGCTCTATAATTTCACCCCTCCACTTT.

In this sample, this clone turned up a few times. V gene TRBV7-2 combines with J gene TRBJ1-2; 7 nucleotides align to TRBD1. The CDR3 length is 13 residues. The germline V gene encodes CDR1 SGHTA and CDR2 FQGNSA. The junction had 2 bases not matched to a gene; V was cut back by 5 bases and J by 2 bases. CDR3 DNA sequence: TGTGCCAGCAGCCCGGACAGGAACTATGGCTACACCTTC. Protein: CASSPDRNYGYTF.

This chain connects TRBV19 to TRBJ1-1; D is perhaps TRBD1 (5 bases). The V and J ends lost 2 bases and 1 base respectively, with 14 bases between them. The germline V gene encodes CDR1 LNHDA and CDR2 SQIVND (reference sequence). The CDR3 covers 16 residues. The DNA of the CDR3 is TGTGCCAGTAGTATAAGTGCGGGGCGTGGGAACACTGAAGCTTTCTTT. As protein: CASSISAGRGNTEAFF.

This clone has only a few counts. The genes are TRBV9 and TRBJ2-2, with D unresolved. The CDR3 spans 15 residues. Germline CDR1 is SGDLS and CDR2 is YYNGEE. V was clipped by 0 bases and J by 6 bases, with 12 bases between them. In DNA form, the CDR3 reads TGTGCCAGCAGCGTAGTACCCGATCGCCCCGGGGAGCTGTTTTTT. This gives the protein CASSVVPDRPGELFF.

On this clone: The junction differs from germline at one of its ends, possibly a read error. V and J are TRBV10-2 and TRBJ1-1; the D is unclear. Germline V gene sequence: CDR1 WSHSY, CDR2 SAAADI. This CDR3 is 15 amino acids long. CDR3 sequence: CASREYRHRNTEAFF. CDR3 DNA: TGCGCCAGCAGGGAGTACAGACACCGGAACACTGAAGCTTTCTTT.

The rearrangement joins TRBV19 to TRBJ1-5, with a possible D match to TRBD1 (5 bases). CDR3 length equals 18 residues. The germline gives CDR1 LNHDA, CDR2 SQIVND (reference sequence). V was clipped by 3 bases and J by 3 bases, with 21 bases between them. CDR3 nucleotide sequence: TGTGCCAGTAGTATCCCATATTCAGGGTTGGGGTTCAATCAGCCCCAGCATTTT. This codes for CASSIPYSGLGFNQPQHF.

The sample holds a few counts of this clone. The V and J genes are TRBV19 and TRBJ2-2; the match to TRBD1 covers 7 bases. CDR1 LNHDA and CDR2 SQIVND come from the germline V gene (reference sequence). The CDR3 runs 13 residues. After removal of 6 bases from V and 5 bases from J, the junction contained 3 bases not matched to a gene. CDR3 region: CASRGGATGELFF. For the CDR3, the DNA is TGTGCCAGTAGAGGGGGCGCAACCGGGGAGCTGTTTTTT.

The chain uses TRBV30 and TRBJ1-4; D not certain. V lost 6 bases and J lost 7, with 12 bases in between. This CDR3 is built from 12 residues. CDR1 is GTSNPN, CDR2 SVGIG, per germline (reference sequence). The CDR3 spells CACQGRAEKLFF. DNA for the CDR3: TGTGCCTGCCAAGGGCGCGCTGAAAAACTGTTTTTT.

Only a few counts were recorded for this clone. V and J are TRBV6-8 and TRBJ1-2; D is undetermined. V lost 11 bases and J 4 bases, leaving 20 bases between the germline ends. The CDR3 has 14 amino acids. Germline V gene lookup returns CDR1 MNHGY and CDR2 SAAAGT. In nucleotides, the CDR3 is TGTGCCGCTTTACCGGTGATGGCGACCTATGGCTACACCTTC. Its protein is CAALPVMATYGYTF.

The rearrangement links TRBV19 to TRBJ2-3; D not resolved. Trimming took off 4 bases at V and 6 bases at J, with 11 bases between the two ends. This CDR3 has 13 residues. From germline, CDR1 is LNHDA and CDR2 SQIVND (reference sequence). The CDR3 region is CASSKSSTDTQYF. CDR3 nucleotides: TGTGCCAGTAGTAAATCCTCGACGGATACGCAGTATTTT.

This chain joins TRBV29-1 and TRBJ1-1; tentatively, D is TRBD1 (5 bases). The CDR3 covers 13 residues. V was shortened by 4 bases and J by 3 bases, with 12 bases between the two germline ends. Germline CDR1 and CDR2: SQVTM and ANQGSEA. This CDR3 is CSVAGRVHTEAFF. Written as DNA, the CDR3 is TGCAGCGTTGCAGGGCGCGTGCACACTGAAGCTTTCTTT.

V usage is TRBV9 and J usage is TRBJ1-2, with D perhaps TRBD1 (6 bases). Germline CDR1 and CDR2: SGDLS and YYNGEE. CDR3 length equals 15 residues. V gave up 4 bases and J gave up 2 bases, with 15 bases separating them. Here the CDR3 DNA reads TGTGCCAGCAGCACCGGACAGCCACCCAACTATGGCTACACCTTC. Translated, it gives CASSTGQPPNYGYTF.